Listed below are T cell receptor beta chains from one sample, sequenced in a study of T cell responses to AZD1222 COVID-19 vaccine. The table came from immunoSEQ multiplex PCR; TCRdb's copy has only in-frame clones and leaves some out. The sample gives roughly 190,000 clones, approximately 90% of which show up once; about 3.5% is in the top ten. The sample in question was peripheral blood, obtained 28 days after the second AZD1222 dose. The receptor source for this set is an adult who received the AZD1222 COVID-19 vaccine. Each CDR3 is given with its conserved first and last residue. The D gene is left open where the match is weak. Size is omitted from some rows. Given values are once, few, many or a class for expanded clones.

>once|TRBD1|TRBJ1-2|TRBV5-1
CASSYDRVYGYTF
TGCGCCAGCAGCTACGACAGGGTCTATGGCTACACCTTC
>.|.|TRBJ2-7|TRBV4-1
CASSPGGDYEQYF
TGCGCCAGCAGCCCGGGCGGAGACTACGAGCAGTACTTC
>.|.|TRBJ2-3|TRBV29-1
CSVVGASVSTQYF
TGCAGCGTTGTGGGGGCTAGCGTGAGTACGCAGTATTTT
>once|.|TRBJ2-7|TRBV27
CASSLSGVYEQYF
TGTGCCAGCAGTTTATCGGGGGTCTACGAGCAGTACTTC
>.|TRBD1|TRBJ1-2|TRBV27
CASSPDRGLGYTF
TGTGCCAGCAGCCCTGACAGGGGGCTTGGCTACACCTTC
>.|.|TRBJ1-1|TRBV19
CASSMVRHTEAFF
TGTGCCAGTAGTATGGTGCGTCACACTGAAGCTTTCTTT
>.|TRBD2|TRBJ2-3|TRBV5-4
CASSTTSGRLDTQYF
TGTGCCAGCAGCACCACTAGCGGGAGACTAGATACGCAGTATTTT
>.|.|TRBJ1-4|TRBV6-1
CASSQPRDNSEKLFF
TGTGCCAGCAGTCAACCCCGGGATAATAGTGAAAAACTGTTTTTT
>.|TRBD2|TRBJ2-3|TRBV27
CASRLAGGTDTQYF
TGTGCCAGCAGATTAGCGGGAGGAACAGATACGCAGTATTTT
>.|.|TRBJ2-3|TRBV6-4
CASSDSLRGTDTQYF
TGTGCCAGCAGTGACTCGCTTCGGGGCACAGATACGCAGTATTTT
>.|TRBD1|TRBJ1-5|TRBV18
CASSPFNRGNNQPQHF
TGTGCCAGCTCACCATTTAACAGGGGGAACAATCAGCCCCAGCATTTT
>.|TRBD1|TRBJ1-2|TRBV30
CAWSGDRGVYGYTF
TGTGCCTGGAGTGGGGACAGGGGCGTCTATGGCTACACCTTC
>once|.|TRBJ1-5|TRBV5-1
CASSLDNSNQPQHF
TGCGCCAGCAGCTTGGACAATAGCAATCAGCCCCAGCATTTT
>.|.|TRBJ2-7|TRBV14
CASSSRQESSYEQYF
TGTGCCAGCAGCTCCCGGCAGGAAAGCTCCTACGAGCAGTACTTC
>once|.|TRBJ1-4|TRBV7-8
CASSLGRGGLNEKLFF
TGTGCCAGCAGCCTCGGACGAGGGGGTCTTAATGAAAAACTGTTTTTT